The text below deals with one TCR beta chain. This sample stems from a study of cytomegalovirus exposure and HLA in healthy donors. PCR used 60 Vbeta primers and 13 Jbeta primers. Generated by immunoSEQ multiplex PCR, the TCRdb table keeps only in-frame clones and is missing some. The table has about 140,000 clones, about 74% seen once. Germline lookup yields CDR1 MDHEN and CDR2 SYDVKM. V was cut by 4 bases and J by 4 bases, with 14 bases left in between. This CDR3 comprises 15 residues. The sequenced material came from PBMCs. The chain is built from TRBV28 and TRBJ1-3, with a tentative D call TRBD1 (5 bases). This TCR was sampled from a male donor in good health and CMV-seronegative. Here the CDR3 DNA reads TGTGCCAGCAGTTCGGAAGGGGCAGGAGGAAACACCATATATTTT. Amino acid sequence: CASSSEGAGGNTIYF. Combining the CDR3 with reference TRBV28 and TRBJ1-3 gives the whole variable domain DVKVTQSSRYLVKRTGEKVFLECVQDMDHENMFWYRQDPGLGLRLIYFSYDVKMKEKGDIPEGYSVSREKKERFSLILESASTNQTSMYLCASSSEGAGGNTIYFGEGSWLTVV.